This T cell receptor beta chain was captured by sequencing in a study of T-cell reconstitution after alpha-beta-depleted transplantation in children (dated by TCRdb to about 2016). About the full investigation: The study quantitatively tracked T-cell immune reconstitution after TCRalphabeta/CD19-depleted allogeneic hematopoietic cell transplantation in children using TCR repertoire profiling.

Libraries were constructed by PCR. The sample was run on an Illumina HiSeq 2500. TCR libraries were prepared with molecular barcoding, using unique molecular identifiers to normalize TCRbeta repertoire quantification. Using fastp at Q25 and MiXCR, TCRdb reprocessed the public reads and kept productive beta chains. Every distinct CDR3 protein forms one entry, paired with its most common genes and DNA. Present in this sample are approximately 400,000 distinct CDR3 sequences, 11% of which were seen just once. Together, the top ten hold 4.5% to 7% of the sample. V is pared back by 3 bases and J by 8 bases, with 11 bases lying between the germline termini. The CDR3 spans 12 residues, from the cysteine through the phenylalanine. This entry keeps only the CDR3 DNA: 36 bases, framed from base 1. CDR1 is given as DFQATT and CDR2 as SNEGSKA, both from the germline V gene (reference sequence). This clonotype was found a few times. The target of this receptor is not known. There are no base qualities to consult, and no much larger clone falls within one base.

The sequence came from a human donor who donated a stem cell graft to a child with acute myeloid leukemia. The chain is made from TRBV20-1 and TRBJ2-1, with a weak D call of TRBD1 (6 bases match). The sequences come from PBMCs from the stem cell graft donor, collected from the stem cell graft. The DNA sequence reads TGCAGTGCTAGTGGACAGATAGATGAGCAGTTCTTC. It codes for CSASGQIDEQFF.